The TCR beta chain described here comes from a study of CD8 T cells in Susac syndrome (dated by TCRdb to between 2017 and 2020). At the level of the whole study: The study used repertoire sequencing to test whether antigen drove CD8+ T cell activation and differentiation in Susac syndrome.

Turning to this clonotype: Its antigen has not been determined. The record has no base qualities; no much larger clone is one base away.

RNA was extracted with the RNeasy kit and roughly 0.5 to 1 ug was reverse transcribed using random hexamers. The immunoSEQ multiplex PCR assay, covering 54 Vbeta and 13 Jbeta segments, was used to amplify TCR beta CDR3 regions. PCR amplification bias was corrected by using a synthetic template baseline for primer optimization and computational correction. The study's processing was this. Reads were annotated to V, D and J genes per IMGT and analyzed with immunoSEQ Analyzer, keeping only productive sequences. To calculate clonality, Shannon entropy was normalized by log2 of the number of productive unique sequences and then subtracted from one. Public and private clones were assessed among the 100 most prevalent clones of each patient and control. Clones were defined as Susac-specific if absent from the healthy and MS cohorts, from 900 to 1,200 published viral clones and from other ImmuneACCESS disease sequences. TCRdb trimmed the raw reads at Q25, called clones with MiXCR and kept productive beta chains. Here each entry gathers all rows of one CDR3 protein and keeps the most common genes and DNA. It is TCRdb's table, rather than the study itself, that gives the V and J calls and clone size. Counted in this sample were about 250,000 distinct CDR3 sequences; roughly 93% of them appeared once. Clones ranked in the top ten supply approximately 0.072% of the sample.

High-throughput TCR beta sequencing profiled peripheral blood CD8+ and CD4+ T cells from healthy donors, Susac syndrome patients and multiple sclerosis patients. Treatment-naive patients with stable or active relapsing-remitting disease fulfilling revised McDonald criteria were used as multiple sclerosis controls. Bulk CD8+ and CD4+ T cells were purified by magnetic negative isolation, whereas CD8+ TEMRA cells were enriched by FACS. Blood was collected in EDTA tubes and processed within 24 hours, with PBMCs isolated through density gradient centrifugation. PBMCs destined for TCR sequencing were cryopreserved in liquid nitrogen and later thawed in a 37 °C water bath. Purity of sorted or isolated CD4+, CD8+ and CD8+ TEMRA cells was at least 90%. Trimming removed 5 bases from V and 4 bases from J, leaving 10 bases between the germline ends. Reading the germline V gene gives CDR1 SGHTA and CDR2 FQGNSA. The CDR3 holds 13 amino acids from the cysteine to the phenylalanine. Only the CDR3 region is kept as DNA, spanning 39 bases read in frame from base 1.

General findings and caveats noted by the study authors: The study acknowledged that relatively few individuals were included in the TCR sequencing and HLA analysis.

The chain couples TRBV7-2 to TRBJ2-3; possibly the D gene is TRBD2, per 7 matching bases. The receptor's source is a human donor with multiple sclerosis. The sample taken for sequencing was CD4+ T cells from PBMCs. The CDR3 here reads CASSPGGPDTQYF. The DNA reads as follows: TGTGCCAGCAGCCCCGGGGGGCCAGATACGCAGTATTTT.